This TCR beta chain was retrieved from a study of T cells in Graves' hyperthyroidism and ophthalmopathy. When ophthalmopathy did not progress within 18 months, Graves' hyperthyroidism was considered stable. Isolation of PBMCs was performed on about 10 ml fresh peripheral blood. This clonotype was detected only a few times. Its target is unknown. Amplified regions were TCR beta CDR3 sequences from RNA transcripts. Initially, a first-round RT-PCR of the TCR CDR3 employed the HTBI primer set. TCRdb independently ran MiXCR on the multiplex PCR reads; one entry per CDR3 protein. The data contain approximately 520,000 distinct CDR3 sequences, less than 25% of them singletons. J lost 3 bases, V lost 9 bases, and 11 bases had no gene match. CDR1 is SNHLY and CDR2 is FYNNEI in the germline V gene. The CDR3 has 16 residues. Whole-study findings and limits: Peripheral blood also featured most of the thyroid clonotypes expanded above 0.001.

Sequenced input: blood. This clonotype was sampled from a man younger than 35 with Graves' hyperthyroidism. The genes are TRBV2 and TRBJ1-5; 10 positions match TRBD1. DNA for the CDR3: TGTGCCAGGAAACCGGGACAGGGGCCTTACAATCAGCCCCAGCATTTT. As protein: CARKPGQGPYNQPQHF.